A single sample is the source of the 23 T cell receptor beta chains below, sequenced in a study of cytomegalovirus exposure and HLA in healthy donors. The PCR was carried out with 60 Vbeta primers and 13 Jbeta primers. Assay: immunoSEQ multiplex PCR; the TCRdb copy retains only in-frame clones and omits some. Among some 200,000 clones listed, 80% to 85% were seen once. Sequenced: PBMCs. The origin of the receptors is a woman between 18 and 30 years old in good health and CMV-seronegative.

This rearrangement joins TRBV5-1 to TRBJ2-5; D possibly corresponds to TRBD1 (6 bases). In germline, CDR1 is SGHRS, CDR2 YFSETQ. The CDR3 contains 14 residues. V shed 2 bases and J shed 1 base, with 9 bases lying between them. CDR3 sequence (DNA): TGCGCCAGCAGCTTAACAGGGACCCAAGAGACCCAGTACTTC. Translation: CASSLTGTQETQYF.

The chain recombines TRBV28 with TRBJ1-1; 7 bases are shared with TRBD1. The length of the CDR3 is 16 residues. The V gene end was trimmed by 4 bases and the J gene end by 4 bases; junction bases not matched to a gene: 12. Looked up from germline, CDR1 is MDHEN and CDR2 is SYDVKM. The CDR3 is CASSSRQGLLSTEAFF. CDR3 DNA: TGTGCCAGCAGTTCCCGACAGGGTCTTCTGAGCACTGAAGCTTTCTTT.

This sequence joins TRBV6-5 and TRBJ2-7; 9 positions agree with TRBD2. The CDR3 contains 13 residues. CDR1 MNHEY and CDR2 SVGAGI come from the germline V gene. V shed 0 bases and J 9 bases; nucleotides not matched to a gene: 3. Written as DNA, the CDR3 is TGTGCCAGCAGTTACTCGGGGCGGGAGGGGCAGTACTTC. As protein: CASSYSGREGQYF.

This chain's CDR3 is CASSLGLGQGTYEQYF. For the CDR3, the DNA is TGTGCCAGCAGCTTAGGCCTCGGACAGGGGACCTACGAGCAGTACTTC. This chain connects TRBV7-9 to TRBJ2-7, with 9 bases aligning to TRBD1. The CDR3 loop spans 16 amino acids. Germline CDR1 reads SEHNR; CDR2 reads FQNEAQ (reference sequence). V was pared by 1 base and J by 2 bases, with 6 bases of the junction left unmatched.

This sequence joins TRBV1 and TRBJ2-1; the DNA was not compared with TRBD2, the D call given in the table. TRBV1 is classified as a pseudogene. CDR3 length: 16 amino acids. The CDR3 sequence: CTSSREGGPSYNEQFF. The CDR3 DNA is TGCACCAGCAGCCGGGAGGGGGGGCCCTCCTACAATGAGCAGTTCTTC.

The J gene is TRBJ2-5, the V gene TRBV18; D remains ambiguous. The CDR3 contains 14 residues. V lost 3 bases and J 1 base, leaving 9 bases between the germline ends. The germline V gene encodes CDR1 KGHSH and CDR2 LQKENI. The CDR3 loop is CASSPVLFQETQYF. CDR3 nucleotide sequence: TGTGCCAGCTCACCTGTGTTATTCCAAGAGACCCAGTACTTC.

This clone appeared a few times. Other nucleotide sequences from this sample produce the same CDR3. The V gene is TRBV27, the J gene TRBJ2-7; 7 bases fit TRBD1. This CDR3 is 14 amino acids long. V trimming: 0 bases; J trimming: 3 bases; junction bases outside the gene matches: 2. The germline V gene encodes CDR1 MNHEY and CDR2 SMNVEV (reference sequence). The CDR3 coding sequence is TGTGCCAGCAGTTTATCGGCAGGGGGCTACGAGCAGTACTTC. Residues: CASSLSAGGYEQYF.

The chain links TRBV7-9 to TRBJ2-7, with TRBD1 matching 9 bases. The CDR3 is made up of 15 amino acids. The germline V gene encodes CDR1 SEHNR and CDR2 FQNEAQ (reference sequence). Trimming removed 7 bases from V and 2 bases from J; junction bases left unmatched: 9. This CDR3 is CASIGGTGRPYEQYF. The CDR3 DNA sequence: TGTGCCAGCATAGGTGGGACAGGGAGGCCCTACGAGCAGTACTTC.

V usage is TRBV28 and J usage is TRBJ2-3; 7 positions agree with TRBD1. Germline lookup yields CDR1 MDHEN and CDR2 SYDVKM. This CDR3 region has 15 residues. The V gene end was trimmed by 0 bases and the J gene end by 2 bases; junction bases not matched to a gene: 2. This chain's CDR3 is CASSLWTGTTDTQYF. CDR3 bases: TGTGCCAGCAGTTTATGGACAGGGACCACAGATACGCAGTATTTT.

The chain combines TRBV7-2 with TRBJ2-7, with D uncertain. The CDR3 covers 13 residues. Germline CDR1 is SGHTA and CDR2 is FQGNSA. V was shortened by 3 bases and J by 2 bases, with 8 bases between the two germline ends. The DNA of the CDR3 is TGTGCCAGCAGCTTCCAGGCTCCCTACGAGCAGTACTTC. This encodes CASSFQAPYEQYF.

The genes are TRBV5-1 and TRBJ2-1; 13 bases agree with TRBD2. V lost 5 bases and J lost 10; bases outside the gene matches: 12. The CDR3 totals 16 residues. Germline assignment: CDR1 SGHRS and CDR2 YFSETQ. In nucleotides, the CDR3 is TGCGCCAGCAGGCCCCTAACGGGACTAGCGGGGTCCGAGCAGTTCTTC. This sequence encodes CASRPLTGLAGSEQFF.

This clone was observed a single time. The chain couples TRBV6-1 to TRBJ2-1; D unclear. In germline, CDR1 is MNHNS, CDR2 SASEGT. The CDR3 has 12 residues. V lost 2 bases to trimming and J lost 6 bases, with 5 bases between them. The CDR3: CASSELGNEQFF. CDR3 DNA: TGTGCCAGCAGTGAACTCGGCAATGAGCAGTTCTTC.

V gene TRBV10-3 combines with J gene TRBJ2-5; 7 bases match TRBD2. The end of the DNA is better explained by TRBJ2-7, so the J call may be wrong. Germline values: CDR1 ENHRY, CDR2 SYGVKD. The CDR3 totals 16 residues. CDR3 sequence: CAISDLRESPHYEQYF. The CDR3 bases are TGTGCCATCAGTGACCTGCGGGAGAGCCCACACTACGAGCAGTACTTC.

The chain couples TRBV6-1 to TRBJ2-3, with 9 bases aligning to TRBD2. V trimming: 8 bases; J trimming: 7 bases; junction bases outside the gene matches: 13. Germline CDR1 and CDR2: MNHNS and SASEGT. The CDR3 totals 15 residues. CDR3 coding DNA: TGTGCCAGCGTGCCGACCGGGCTAGCGGGGTATACGCAGTATTTT. Amino acids: CASVPTGLAGYTQYF.

The J gene is TRBJ2-3, the V gene TRBV7-2; tentatively, D is TRBD2 (5 bases). Germline-derived CDR1 and CDR2 are SGHTA and FQGNSA. The V and J ends lost 5 bases and 2 bases respectively, with 17 bases between them. CDR3 length: 16 amino acids. CDR3 sequence: CASSRYPDYHTDTQYF. For the CDR3, the DNA is TGTGCCAGCAGCCGATATCCCGACTACCACACAGATACGCAGTATTTT.

The CDR3 DNA sequence: TGTGCCAGCAGTTTATGGGGAGCGTTCAGCACAGATACGCAGTATTTT. It yields the protein CASSLWGAFSTDTQYF. The chain links TRBV28 to TRBJ2-3; weak D call: TRBD2 (5 bases). The V end was cut by 0 bases, the J end by 0 bases, with 10 bases between. The CDR3 runs 16 residues. Germline-derived CDR1 and CDR2 are MDHEN and SYDVKM.

J is TRBJ2-5 and V is TRBV5-1; D gene ambiguous. The germline gives CDR1 SGHRS, CDR2 YFSETQ. CDR3 size: 15 residues. V was pared by 1 base and J by 1 base, with 11 bases between. CDR3 bases: TGCGCCAGCAGCTTGTTTATAGAACCCCAAGAGACCCAGTACTTC. Its translation: CASSLFIEPQETQYF.

This clone was counted a single time. The chain has TRBV28 and TRBJ2-1; TRBD1 matches at 12 bases. CDR3 size: 18 residues. The germline gives CDR1 MDHEN, CDR2 SYDVKM. Trimming at V came to 6 bases and at J to 5 bases, leaving 14 bases not matched to a gene. The CDR3 nucleotides are TGTGCCAGCAGCCCTCGGGACAGGGGGCCTTGGCGGGACAATGAGCAGTTCTTC. Protein product: CASSPRDRGPWRDNEQFF.

The V call is TRBV18, the J call TRBJ1-3; TRBD1 matches at 9 bases. CDR3 size: 17 residues. The J segment lost 0 bases and the V segment lost 6 bases, leaving 9 bases of the junction unmatched. Germline-derived CDR1 and CDR2 are KGHSH and LQKENI. CDR3 residues: CASSPRTGVSSGNTIYF. The DNA for the CDR3 is TGTGCCAGCTCGCCGAGGACAGGGGTGAGCTCTGGAAACACCATATATTTT.

This chain links TRBV27 with TRBJ2-1; D gene uncertain. Looked up from germline, CDR1 is MNHEY and CDR2 is SMNVEV (reference sequence). V was shortened by 8 bases and J by 4 bases, with 12 bases between the two germline ends. CDR3 length: 13 amino acids. CDR3 DNA sequence: TGTGCCAGCTCCCCCGACTTTTACAATGAGCAGTTCTTC. Translated: CASSPDFYNEQFF.

This sequence joins TRBV29-1 and TRBJ1-6; D is undetermined. The CDR3 has 12 amino acids. Trimming took off 4 bases at V and 3 bases at J, with 4 bases between the two ends. Germline CDR1 and CDR2: SQVTM and ANQGSEA. The DNA of the CDR3 is TGCAGCGTTGGCGGCTATAATTCACCCCTCCACTTT. Encoded protein: CSVGGYNSPLHF.

The rearrangement links TRBV10-2 to TRBJ2-7; possible D gene TRBD1, 5 bases. Germline V gives CDR1 WSHSY, CDR2 SAAADI. Trimming took 3 bases from V and 5 from J, leaving 8 bases between them. This CDR3 has 12 amino acids. CDR3: CASSDRVNEQYF. In DNA, the CDR3 is TGCGCCAGCAGTGACAGGGTCAACGAGCAGTACTTC.

This clone appeared once. The J gene is TRBJ1-6, the V gene TRBV6-1; 11 positions agree with TRBD1. Trimming cost V 9 bases and J 11 bases; bases outside gene matches: 6. Germline lookup yields CDR1 MNHNS and CDR2 SASEGT. This CDR3 has 13 amino acids. CDR3 coding DNA: TGTGCCAGAGGGACAGGGGGTGATCCACCCCTCCACTTT. The encoded protein is CARGTGGDPPLHF.